This T cell receptor (beta chain) comes out of a study of blood T cell repertoires in COVID-19. Losses at the gene ends were 5 bases for V and 10 bases for J; bases not matched to a gene: 14. The germline gives CDR1 SNHLY, CDR2 FYNNEI. The CDR3 is 15 amino acids. Two negative PCRs, clearance, or symptom resolution characterized the recovered Cohort 3 donors. Sequencing used immunoSEQ multiplex PCR; TCRdb keeps in-frame clones, though not all of them. Of about half a million clones detected, about 85% appear once; the ten largest clones hold 6.5% to 8.5%. The chain has TRBV2 and TRBJ1-1; 9 nucleotides match TRBD1. The TCR was taken from a woman in her sixties or seventies who had recovered from COVID-19. Sequencing used PBMCs or T cells enriched from blood (not recorded which). The CDR3 coding sequence is TGTGCCAGCAGTTCCCCGGGACAGGGAACTCCTGGAGCTTTCTTT. As protein: CASSSPGQGTPGAFF.